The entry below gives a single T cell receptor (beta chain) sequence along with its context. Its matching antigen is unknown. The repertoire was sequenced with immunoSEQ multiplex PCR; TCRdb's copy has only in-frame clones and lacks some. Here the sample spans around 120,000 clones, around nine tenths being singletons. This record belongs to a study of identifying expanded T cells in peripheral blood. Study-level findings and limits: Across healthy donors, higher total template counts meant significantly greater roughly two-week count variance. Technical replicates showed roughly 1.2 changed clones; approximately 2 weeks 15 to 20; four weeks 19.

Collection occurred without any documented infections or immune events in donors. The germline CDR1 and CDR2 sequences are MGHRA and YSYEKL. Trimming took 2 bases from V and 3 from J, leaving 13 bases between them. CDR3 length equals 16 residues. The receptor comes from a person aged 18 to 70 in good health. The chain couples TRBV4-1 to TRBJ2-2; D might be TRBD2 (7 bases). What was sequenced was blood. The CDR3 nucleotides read TGCGCCAGCAGCCAATATCGGGGGGCGGACACCGGGGAGCTGTTTTTT. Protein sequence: CASSQYRGADTGELFF.